This section outlines one T cell receptor beta chain sequence together with its context. Its target is not known. The junction does not match germline at one end; this may be a read error. This entry belongs to a study of post-analysis software for immune sequencing data. Findings of the study overall: A few TRBV segments (TRBV5-6, TRBV5-1 and TRBV20-1 among them) occurred more frequently in patients than in controls. By F measure, samples from a shared preparation batch strongly co-clustered.

Germline lookup yields CDR1 SGHRS and CDR2 YFSETQ. This CDR3 is 15 amino acids long. Each TCR beta cDNA library carried unique molecular identifiers. TCRdb re-derived calls from the PCR reads in MiXCR, one entry per CDR3 protein. The table includes about 680,000 distinct CDR3 sequences, roughly three fifths detected once. The rearrangement links TRBV5-1 to TRBJ2-7; weak D call: TRBD1 (5 bases). The specimen sequenced was blood. The receptor was derived from a girl aged 2-15 years with multiple sclerosis. The CDR3 sequence: CASNLAGKGTYEQYF. DNA of the CDR3: TGCGCCAGCAACTTGGCTGGGAAGGGGACCTACGAGCAGTACTTC.